Listed here is a single TCR beta chain. No antigen is known for it. These data belong to a study of response to subunit inactivated influenza vaccine. Overall study findings and caveats: Few additional T cells are recruited per seasonal influenza vaccination, authors suggested.

The CDR3 runs to 12 residues. Trimming cost V 6 bases and J 4 bases; bases outside gene matches: 0. CDR1 MNHEY and CDR2 SVGAGI come from the germline V gene. TCRdb processed the RT-PCR reads anew with MiXCR; each CDR3 protein has one entry. The table lists just over 300,000 distinct CDR3 sequences, around a fifth of them singletons. V gene TRBV6-5 combines with J gene TRBJ2-5; the match to TRBD1 covers 9 bases. This specimen was PBMCs from blood, taken 21 months after vaccination. The clonotype was recovered from a man aged 45-69 years who received an inactivated influenza vaccine. For the CDR3, the DNA is TGTGCCAGCAGGACAGGGGGAGAGACCCAGTACTTC. It specifies CASRTGGETQYF.